This T cell receptor beta chain originates from a study of cytomegalovirus exposure and HLA in healthy donors. On this clone itself: The antigen remains undetermined.

Vbeta (60) and Jbeta (13) primers were used in the PCR. Sequenced by immunoSEQ multiplex PCR; TCRdb stores in-frame clones only, minus some. The table records about 160,000 clones, roughly four fifths of them present only once. The CDR3 is 13 amino acids. Trimming stripped 2 bases from V and 4 bases from J, with 8 bases between. Germline V gene data show CDR1 as MGHRA and CDR2 as YSYEKL. Study-level points and caveats: In an earlier analysis, most TCR beta V segments were productive about 87% or about 30% of the time. Reportedly, TCR beta sequences accurately predicted HLA-A and HLA-B alleles in most subjects. It was shown in a later analysis that HLA-associated TCR beta chains were more clonally expanded than other, equally common chains. Among the most significant clusters, several appeared linked to common viral pathogens in a later analysis.

The clonotype comes from a middle-aged woman in good health and CMV-seronegative. The sample consisted of PBMCs. The chain carries TRBV4-1 and TRBJ1-2, with D possibly TRBD1 on 5 matching bases. The CDR3 reads CASSQQGRYGYTF. The CDR3 DNA reads TGCGCCAGCAGCCAACAGGGTCGCTATGGCTACACCTTC.